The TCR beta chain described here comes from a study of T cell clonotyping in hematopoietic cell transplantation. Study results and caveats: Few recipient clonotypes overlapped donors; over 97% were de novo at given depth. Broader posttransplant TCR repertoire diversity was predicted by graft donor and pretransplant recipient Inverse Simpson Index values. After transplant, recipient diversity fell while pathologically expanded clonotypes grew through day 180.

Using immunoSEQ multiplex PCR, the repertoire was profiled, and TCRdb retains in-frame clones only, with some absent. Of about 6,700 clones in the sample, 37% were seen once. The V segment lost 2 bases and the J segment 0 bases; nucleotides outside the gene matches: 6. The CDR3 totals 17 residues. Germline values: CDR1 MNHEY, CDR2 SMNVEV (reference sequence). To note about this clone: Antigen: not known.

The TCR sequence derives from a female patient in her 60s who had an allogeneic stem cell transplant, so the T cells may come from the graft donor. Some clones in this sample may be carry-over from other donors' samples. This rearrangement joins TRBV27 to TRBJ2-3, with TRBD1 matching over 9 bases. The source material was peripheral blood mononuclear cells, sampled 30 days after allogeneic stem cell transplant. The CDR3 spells CASSLRGTGWSTDTQYF. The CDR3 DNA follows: TGTGCCAGCAGTTTAAGGGGGACAGGGTGGAGCACAGATACGCAGTATTTT.